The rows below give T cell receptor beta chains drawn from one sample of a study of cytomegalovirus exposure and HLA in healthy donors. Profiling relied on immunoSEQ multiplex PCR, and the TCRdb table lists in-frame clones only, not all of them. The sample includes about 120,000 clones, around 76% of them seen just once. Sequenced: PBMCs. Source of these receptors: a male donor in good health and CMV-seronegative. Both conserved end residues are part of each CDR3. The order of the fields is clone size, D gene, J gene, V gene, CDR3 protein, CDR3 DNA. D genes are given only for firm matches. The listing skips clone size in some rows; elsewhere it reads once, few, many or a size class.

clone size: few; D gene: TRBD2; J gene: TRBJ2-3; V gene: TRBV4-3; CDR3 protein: CASSQGAGGSEHTDTQYF; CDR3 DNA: TGCGCCAGCAGCCAAGGGGCGGGGGGCTCGGAACACACAGATACGCAGTATTTT
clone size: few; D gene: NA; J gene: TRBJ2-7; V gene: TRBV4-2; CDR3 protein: CASSQARGYEQYF; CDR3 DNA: TGTGCCAGCAGCCAAGCCAGGGGTTACGAGCAGTACTTC
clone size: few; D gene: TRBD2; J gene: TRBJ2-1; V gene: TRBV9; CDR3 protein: CASSSGTSGGVEQFF; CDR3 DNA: TGTGCCAGCAGCTCCGGGACTAGCGGGGGGGTTGAGCAGTTCTTC
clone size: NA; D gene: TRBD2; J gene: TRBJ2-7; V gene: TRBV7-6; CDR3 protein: CASSLATSGFYEQYF; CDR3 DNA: TGTGCCAGCAGCTTAGCGACTAGCGGGTTCTACGAGCAGTACTTC
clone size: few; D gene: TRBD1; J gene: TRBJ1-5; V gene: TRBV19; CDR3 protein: CASSIGTGGGQPQHF; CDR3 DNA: TGTGCCAGTAGTATAGGGACAGGGGGAGGTCAGCCCCAGCATTTT
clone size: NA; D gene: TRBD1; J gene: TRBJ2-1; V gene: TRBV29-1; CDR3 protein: CSVGDRVGLARSYNEQFF; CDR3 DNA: TGCAGCGTGGGGGACAGGGTGGGTTTAGCAAGGTCCTACAATGAGCAGTTCTTC
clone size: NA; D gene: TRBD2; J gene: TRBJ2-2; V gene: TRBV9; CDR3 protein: CASSVTRAGVNTGELFF; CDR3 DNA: TGTGCCAGCAGCGTAACCCGAGCGGGGGTCAACACCGGGGAGCTGTTTTTT
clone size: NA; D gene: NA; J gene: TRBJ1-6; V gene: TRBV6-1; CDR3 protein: CASSSRTMDSPLHF; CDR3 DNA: TGTGCCAGCAGTTCCCGGACTATGGATTCACCCCTCCACTTT
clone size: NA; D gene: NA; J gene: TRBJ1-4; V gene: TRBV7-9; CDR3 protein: CASSLAGGREKLFF; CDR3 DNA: TGTGCCAGCAGCTTAGCAGGGGGTCGTGAAAAACTGTTTTTT
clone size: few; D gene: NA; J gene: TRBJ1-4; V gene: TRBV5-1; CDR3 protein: CASSLDGGATNEKLFF; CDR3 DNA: TGCGCCAGCAGCTTGGATGGAGGGGCAACTAATGAAAAACTGTTTTTT
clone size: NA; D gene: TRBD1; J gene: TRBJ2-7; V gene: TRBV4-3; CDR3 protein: CASSQDPGQGSYEQYF; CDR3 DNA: TGCGCCAGCAGCCAAGATCCCGGACAGGGCTCCTACGAGCAGTACTTC
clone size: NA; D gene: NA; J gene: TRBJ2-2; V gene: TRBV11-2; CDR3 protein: CASSFGLSNTGELFF; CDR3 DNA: TGTGCCAGCAGCTTCGGACTATCGAACACCGGGGAGCTGTTTTTT
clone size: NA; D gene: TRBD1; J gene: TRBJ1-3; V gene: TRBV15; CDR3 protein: CATSNLQGDSGNTIYF; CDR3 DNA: TGTGCCACCAGCAACCTCCAGGGGGACTCTGGAAACACCATATATTTT
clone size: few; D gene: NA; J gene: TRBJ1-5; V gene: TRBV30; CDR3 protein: CAWSVSGALNQPQHF; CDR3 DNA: TGTGCCTGGAGTGTATCAGGGGCTTTGAATCAGCCCCAGCATTTT
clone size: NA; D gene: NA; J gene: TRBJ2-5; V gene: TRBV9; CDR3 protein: CASSVSGAVETQYF; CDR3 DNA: TGTGCCAGCAGCGTATCAGGGGCCGTTGAGACCCAGTACTTC
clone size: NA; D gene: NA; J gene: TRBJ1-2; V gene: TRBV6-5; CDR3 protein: CASSLAQGAYGYTF; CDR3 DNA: TGTGCCAGCAGCCTAGCACAGGGAGCCTATGGCTACACCTTC
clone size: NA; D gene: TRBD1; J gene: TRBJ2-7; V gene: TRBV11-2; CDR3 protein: CASSQRGQGKHYEQYF; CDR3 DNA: TGTGCCAGCAGCCAGAGAGGACAGGGGAAACACTACGAGCAGTACTTC
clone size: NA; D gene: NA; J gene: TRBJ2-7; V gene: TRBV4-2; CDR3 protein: CASSQDTGAYEQYF; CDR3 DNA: TGTGCCAGCAGCCAAGATACCGGGGCCTACGAGCAGTACTTC
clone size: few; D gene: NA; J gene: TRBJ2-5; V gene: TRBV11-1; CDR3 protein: CASSLEGTVKETQYF; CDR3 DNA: TGTGCCAGCAGCTTAGAAGGGACTGTTAAAGAGACCCAGTACTTC
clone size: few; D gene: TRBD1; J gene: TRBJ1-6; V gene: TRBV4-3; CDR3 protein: CASSQDRGNSPLHF; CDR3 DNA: TGCGCCAGCAGCCAAGACAGGGGGAATTCACCCCTCCACTTT
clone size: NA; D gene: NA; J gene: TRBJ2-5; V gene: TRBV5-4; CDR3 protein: CASRAEPGRGKGETQYF; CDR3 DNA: TGTGCCAGCAGAGCCGAACCGGGCAGGGGTAAAGGAGAGACCCAGTACTTC
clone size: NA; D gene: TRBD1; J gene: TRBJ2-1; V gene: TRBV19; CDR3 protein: CASREDRSSYNEQFF; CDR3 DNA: TGTGCCAGTAGAGAGGACAGGAGCTCCTACAATGAGCAGTTCTTC
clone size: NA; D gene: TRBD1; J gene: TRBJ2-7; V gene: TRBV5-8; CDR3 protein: CASSLGTGKDSEQYF; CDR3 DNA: TGTGCCAGCAGCTTGGGGACAGGGAAGGATAGCGAGCAGTACTTC
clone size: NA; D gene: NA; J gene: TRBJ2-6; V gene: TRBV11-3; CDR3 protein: CASSLKTGLSSGANVLTF; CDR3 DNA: TGTGCCAGCAGCTTAAAGACGGGACTGAGCTCTGGGGCCAACGTCCTGACTTTC
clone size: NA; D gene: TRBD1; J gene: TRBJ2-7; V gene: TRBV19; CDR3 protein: CASRKTGGSGEQYF; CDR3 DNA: TGTGCCAGTAGGAAGACAGGGGGGTCGGGCGAGCAGTACTTC
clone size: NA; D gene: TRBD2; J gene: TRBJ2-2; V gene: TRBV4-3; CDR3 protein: CASSPRTSGRGELFF; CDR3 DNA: TGCGCCAGCAGCCCTCGGACTAGCGGGAGAGGGGAGCTGTTTTTT
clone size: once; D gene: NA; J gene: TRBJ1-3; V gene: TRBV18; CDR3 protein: CASSPPGRVPTPPSGNTIYF; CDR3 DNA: TGTGCCAGCTCACCACCGGGCAGGGTCCCCACCCCTCCTTCTGGAAACACCATATATTTT
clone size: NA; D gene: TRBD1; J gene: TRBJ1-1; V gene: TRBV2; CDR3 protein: CASSASQGGAEAFF; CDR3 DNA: TGTGCCAGCAGTGCCTCCCAAGGGGGCGCTGAAGCTTTCTTT
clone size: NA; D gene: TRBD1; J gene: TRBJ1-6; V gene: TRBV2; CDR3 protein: CASSVQGAPQSPLHF; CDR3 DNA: TGTGCCAGCAGTGTCCAGGGGGCGCCTCAATCACCCCTCCACTTT
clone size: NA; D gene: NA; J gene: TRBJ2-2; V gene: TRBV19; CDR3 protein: CASSIGAGITGELFF; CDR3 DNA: TGTGCCAGTAGTATAGGCGCGGGTATCACCGGGGAGCTGTTTTTT
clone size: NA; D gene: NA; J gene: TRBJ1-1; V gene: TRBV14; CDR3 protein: CASSLPPSWLHRDTEAFF; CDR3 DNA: TGTGCCAGCAGCCTGCCCCCCTCCTGGTTGCACCGGGACACTGAAGCTTTCTTT